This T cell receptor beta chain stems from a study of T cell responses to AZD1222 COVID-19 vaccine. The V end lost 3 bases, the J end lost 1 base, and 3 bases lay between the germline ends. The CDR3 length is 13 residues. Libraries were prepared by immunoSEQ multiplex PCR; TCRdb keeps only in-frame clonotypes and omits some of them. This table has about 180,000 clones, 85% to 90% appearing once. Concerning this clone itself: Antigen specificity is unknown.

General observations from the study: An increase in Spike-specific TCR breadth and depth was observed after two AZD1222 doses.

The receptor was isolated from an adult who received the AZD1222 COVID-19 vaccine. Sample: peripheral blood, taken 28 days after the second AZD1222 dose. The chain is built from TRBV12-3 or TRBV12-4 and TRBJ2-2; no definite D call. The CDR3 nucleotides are TGTGCCAGCAGTTTCGGGAACACCGGGGAGCTGTTTTTT. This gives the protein CASSFGNTGELFF.